Detailed here is one TCR beta chain. Its antigen is unknown. In germline, CDR1 is LNHDA, CDR2 SQIVND (reference sequence). This CDR3 is 16 amino acids long. Trimming cost V 5 bases and J 5 bases, with 18 bases left between them. This sample was taken from a study of cytomegalovirus exposure and HLA in healthy donors. Across the study: The same platform was used for the 90 to 150 validation repertoires as for the 666 first-cohort repertoires, as reported in a later analysis. Study results and caveats: Subsequent analysis showed first-cohort TCR clusters tending to co-occur in some 110 validation repertoires. Investigators reported around 150 TCR beta chains as tied to cytomegalovirus. Both high specificity and high sensitivity reportedly marked the classifier's diagnosis of cytomegalovirus status.

Measured with immunoSEQ multiplex PCR; TCRdb has only the in-frame clones, and not every one. The sample contains 150,000 to 200,000 clones, 89% of which appear only once. This sequence was found in a man aged 18 to 30 in good health and CMV-seropositive. The sample was PBMCs. The V call is TRBV19, the J call TRBJ2-2; maybe TRBD2 (6 bases). The CDR3 DNA is TGTGCCAGTAGTCTCAGGTCCACTGGGAGGACCGGGGAGCTGTTTTTT. It translates to CASSLRSTGRTGELFF. The complete variable domain, with remaining parts taken from reference TRBV19 and TRBJ2-2, reads DGGITQSPKYLFRKEGQNVTLSCEQNLNHDAMYWYRQDPGQGLRLIYYSQIVNDFQKGDIAEGYSVSREKKESFPLTVTSAQKNPTAFYLCASSLRSTGRTGELFFGEGSRLTVL.